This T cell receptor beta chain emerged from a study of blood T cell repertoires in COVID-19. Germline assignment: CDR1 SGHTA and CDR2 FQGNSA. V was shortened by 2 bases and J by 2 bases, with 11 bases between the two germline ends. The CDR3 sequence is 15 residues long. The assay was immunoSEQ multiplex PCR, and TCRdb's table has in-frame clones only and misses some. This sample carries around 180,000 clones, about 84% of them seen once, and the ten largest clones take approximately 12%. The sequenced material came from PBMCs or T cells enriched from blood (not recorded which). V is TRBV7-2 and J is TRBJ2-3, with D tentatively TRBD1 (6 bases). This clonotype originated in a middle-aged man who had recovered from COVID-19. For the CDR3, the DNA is TGTGCCAGCAGCTTATACAGGGTTACCACAGATACGCAGTATTTT. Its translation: CASSLYRVTTDTQYF.